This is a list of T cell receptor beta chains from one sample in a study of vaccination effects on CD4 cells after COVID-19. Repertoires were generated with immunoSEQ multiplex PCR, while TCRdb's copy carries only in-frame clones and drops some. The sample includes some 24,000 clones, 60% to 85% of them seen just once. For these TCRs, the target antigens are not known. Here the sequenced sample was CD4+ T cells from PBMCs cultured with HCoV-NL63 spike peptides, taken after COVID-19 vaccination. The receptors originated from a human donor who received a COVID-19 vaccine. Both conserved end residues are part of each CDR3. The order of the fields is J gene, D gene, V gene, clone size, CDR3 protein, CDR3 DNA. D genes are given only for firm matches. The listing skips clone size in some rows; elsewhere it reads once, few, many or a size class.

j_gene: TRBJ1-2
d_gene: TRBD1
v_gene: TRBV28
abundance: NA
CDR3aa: CASSLLGQGAGGYTF
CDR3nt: TGTGCCAGCAGTTTATTGGGGCAGGGGGCCGGAGGCTACACCTTC

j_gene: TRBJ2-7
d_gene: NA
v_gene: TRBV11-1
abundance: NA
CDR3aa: CASSFVGGAEQYF
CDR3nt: TGTGCCAGCAGCTTTGTGGGGGGGGCCGAGCAGTACTTC

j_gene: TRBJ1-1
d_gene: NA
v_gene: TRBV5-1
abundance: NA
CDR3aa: CASSLTGTKNTEAFF
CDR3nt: TGCGCCAGCAGCCTGACCGGGACAAAGAACACTGAAGCTTTCTTT

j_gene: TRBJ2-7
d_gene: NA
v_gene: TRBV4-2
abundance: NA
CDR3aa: CASSQGVGRVYEQYF
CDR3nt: TGTGCCAGCAGCCAAGGGGTAGGTAGGGTTTACGAGCAGTACTTC

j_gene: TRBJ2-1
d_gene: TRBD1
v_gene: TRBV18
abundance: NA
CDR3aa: CASSPLRTGDGEQFF
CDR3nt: TGTGCCAGCTCACCACTCCGGACAGGGGACGGTGAGCAGTTCTTC

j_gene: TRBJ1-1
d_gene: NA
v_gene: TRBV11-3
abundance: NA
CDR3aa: CASSVGRGTEAFF
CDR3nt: TGTGCCAGCAGCGTAGGGAGGGGCACTGAAGCTTTCTTT

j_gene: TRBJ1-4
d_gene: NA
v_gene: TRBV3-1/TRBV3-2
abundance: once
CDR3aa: CASSQDSGSATNEKLFF
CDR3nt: TGTGCCAGCAGCCAAGACTCAGGGAGTGCAACTAATGAAAAACTGTTTTTT

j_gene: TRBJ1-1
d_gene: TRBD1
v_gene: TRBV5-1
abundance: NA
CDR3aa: CASSPGTDHTEAFF
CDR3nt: TGCGCCAGCAGCCCGGGGACAGACCATACTGAAGCTTTCTTT

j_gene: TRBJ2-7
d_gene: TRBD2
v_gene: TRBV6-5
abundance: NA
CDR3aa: CASSYASSGSYEQYF
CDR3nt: TGTGCCAGCAGTTACGCGTCTAGCGGGTCCTACGAGCAGTACTTC

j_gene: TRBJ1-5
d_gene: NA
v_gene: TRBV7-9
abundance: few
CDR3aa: CASSHRGYQPQHF
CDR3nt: TGTGCCAGCAGCCATAGGGGGTATCAGCCCCAGCATTTT

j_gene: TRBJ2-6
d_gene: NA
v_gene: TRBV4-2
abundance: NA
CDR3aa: CASSQDSGPGANVLTF
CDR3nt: TGTGCCAGCAGCCAAGATTCGGGCCCTGGGGCCAACGTCCTGACTTTC

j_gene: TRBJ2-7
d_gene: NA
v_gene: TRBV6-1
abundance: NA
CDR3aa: CASSEGPQRSSYEQYF
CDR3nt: TGTGCCAGCAGTGAGGGGCCGCAACGGTCCTCCTACGAGCAGTACTTC

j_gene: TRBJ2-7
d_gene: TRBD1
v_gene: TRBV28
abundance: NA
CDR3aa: CASSVISGQGLYEQYF
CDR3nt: TGTGCCAGCAGTGTTATAAGTGGACAGGGTCTCTACGAGCAGTACTTC

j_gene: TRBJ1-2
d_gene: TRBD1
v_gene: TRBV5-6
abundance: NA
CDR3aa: CASRYQGVSNYGYTF
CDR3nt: TGTGCCAGCAGGTATCAGGGGGTATCTAACTATGGCTACACCTTC

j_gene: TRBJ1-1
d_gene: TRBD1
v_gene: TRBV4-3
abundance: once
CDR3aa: CASSLMDRGRTEAFF
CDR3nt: TGCGCCAGCAGCCTAATGGACAGGGGTAGGACTGAAGCTTTCTTT

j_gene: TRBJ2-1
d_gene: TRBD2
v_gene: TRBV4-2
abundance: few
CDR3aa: CASSQVSGLAGVENEQFF
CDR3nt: TGTGCCAGCAGCCAAGTTTCAGGCCTAGCGGGAGTAGAGAATGAGCAGTTCTTC

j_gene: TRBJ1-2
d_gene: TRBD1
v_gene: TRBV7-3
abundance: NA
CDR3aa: CASRQGAGYGYTF
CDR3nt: TGTGCCAGCAGACAGGGGGCTGGCTATGGCTACACCTTC

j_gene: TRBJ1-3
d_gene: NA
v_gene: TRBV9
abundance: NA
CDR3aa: CASSPRDRRSGNTIYF
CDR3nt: TGTGCCAGCAGCCCCCGGGACCGACGCTCTGGAAACACCATATATTTT

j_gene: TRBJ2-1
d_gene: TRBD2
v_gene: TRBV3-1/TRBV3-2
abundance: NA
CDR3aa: CASSQSPSGSSYNEQFF
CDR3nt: TGTGCCAGCAGCCAGTCCCCTAGCGGGAGTTCCTACAATGAGCAGTTCTTC

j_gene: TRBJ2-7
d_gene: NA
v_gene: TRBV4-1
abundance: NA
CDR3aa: CASSPGGDRQYF
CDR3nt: TGCGCCAGCAGCCCAGGGGGGGATAGGCAGTACTTC

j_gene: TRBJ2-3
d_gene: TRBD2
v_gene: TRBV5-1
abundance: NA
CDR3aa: CASSLGPLILAGVGTDTQYF
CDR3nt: TGCGCCAGCAGCTTGGGACCACTGATTTTAGCGGGAGTGGGCACAGATACGCAGTATTTT

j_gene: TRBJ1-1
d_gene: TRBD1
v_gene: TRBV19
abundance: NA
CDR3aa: CASSPLGQVNTEAFF
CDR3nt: TGTGCCAGTAGTCCCCTGGGACAGGTGAACACTGAAGCTTTCTTT

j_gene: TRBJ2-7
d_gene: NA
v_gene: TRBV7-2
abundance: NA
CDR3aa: CASSLELPGQGAYEQYF
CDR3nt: TGTGCCAGCAGCTTAGAGCTCCCGGGGCAGGGAGCCTACGAGCAGTACTTC

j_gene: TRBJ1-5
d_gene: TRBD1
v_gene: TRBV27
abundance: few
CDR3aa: CASSQQGRAPQHF
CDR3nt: TGTGCCAGCAGCCAACAGGGGCGGGCGCCCCAGCATTTT

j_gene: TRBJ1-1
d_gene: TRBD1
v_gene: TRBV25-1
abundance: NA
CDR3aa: CASRATGTGWGAFF
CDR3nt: TGTGCCAGCAGGGCTACCGGGACAGGGTGGGGAGCTTTCTTT

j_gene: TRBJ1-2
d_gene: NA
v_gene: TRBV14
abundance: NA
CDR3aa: CASSGTHPRPRGSNYGYTF
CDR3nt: TGTGCCAGCAGCGGGACTCACCCTCGACCCCGGGGGTCTAACTATGGCTACACCTTC

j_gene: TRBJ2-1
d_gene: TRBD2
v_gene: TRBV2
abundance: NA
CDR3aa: CASRRLAGGSNEQFF
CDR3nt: TGTGCCAGCAGGAGACTAGCGGGAGGCTCCAATGAGCAGTTCTTC

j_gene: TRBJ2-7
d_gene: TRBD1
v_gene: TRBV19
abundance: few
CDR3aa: CASSMGTGAYEQYF
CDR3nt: TGTGCCAGTAGTATGGGGACAGGGGCCTACGAGCAGTACTTC

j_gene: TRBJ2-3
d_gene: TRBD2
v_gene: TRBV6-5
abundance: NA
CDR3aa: CASAGVPRDTQYF
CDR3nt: TGTGCCAGCGCGGGAGTACCCAGAGATACGCAGTATTTT

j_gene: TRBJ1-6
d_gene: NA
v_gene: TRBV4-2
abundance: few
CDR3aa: CASSQDAAGVVRAINNSPLHF
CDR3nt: TGTGCCAGCAGCCAAGATGCAGCAGGTGTGGTCCGCGCTATTAATAATTCACCCCTCCACTTT

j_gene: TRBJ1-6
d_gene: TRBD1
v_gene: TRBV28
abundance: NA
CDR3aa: CASSLLGQRLSPLHF
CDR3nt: TGTGCCAGCAGTTTATTGGGACAGAGACTTTCACCCCTCCACTTT

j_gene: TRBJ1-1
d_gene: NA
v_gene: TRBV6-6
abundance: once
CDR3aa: CASSLPPGFGNTEAFF
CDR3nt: TGTGCCAGCAGCTTACCACCGGGGTTCGGGAACACTGAAGCTTTCTTT

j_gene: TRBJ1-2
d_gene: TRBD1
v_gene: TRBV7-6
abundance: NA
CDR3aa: CASSSHGDSRGDGYTF
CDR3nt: TGTGCCAGCAGCTCCCATGGGGACAGCAGAGGGGATGGCTACACCTTC

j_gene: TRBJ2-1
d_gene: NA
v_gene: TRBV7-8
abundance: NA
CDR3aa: CASSPDWSSYNEQFF
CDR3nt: TGTGCCAGCAGCCCCGACTGGAGCTCCTACAATGAGCAGTTCTTC

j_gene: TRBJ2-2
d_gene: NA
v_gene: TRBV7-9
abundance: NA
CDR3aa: CASSLDTGELFF
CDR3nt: TGTGCCAGCAGCTTAGATACCGGGGAGCTGTTTTTT

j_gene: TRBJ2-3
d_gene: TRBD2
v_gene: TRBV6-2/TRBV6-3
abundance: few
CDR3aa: CASSQPAGVSTDTQYF
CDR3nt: TGTGCCAGCAGCCAGCCCGCGGGGGTTAGCACAGATACGCAGTATTTT

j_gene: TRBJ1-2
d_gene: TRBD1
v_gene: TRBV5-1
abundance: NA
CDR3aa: CASSYGQGNGYTF
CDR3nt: TGCGCCAGCAGCTACGGACAGGGTAATGGCTACACCTTC

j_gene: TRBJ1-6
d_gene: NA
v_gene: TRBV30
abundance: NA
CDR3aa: CAWTSGNSPLHF
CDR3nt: TGTGCCTGGACGTCCGGTAATTCACCCCTCCACTTT

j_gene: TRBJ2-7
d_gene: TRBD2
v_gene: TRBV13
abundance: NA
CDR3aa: CASSLGSSGGASYEQYF
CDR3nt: TGTGCCAGCAGCTTAGGTTCAAGCGGGGGGGCTTCCTACGAGCAGTACTTC

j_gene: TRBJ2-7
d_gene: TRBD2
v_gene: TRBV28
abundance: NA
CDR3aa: CASSPVGLAAFDEQYF
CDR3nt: TGTGCCAGCAGTCCAGTGGGACTAGCCGCGTTCGACGAGCAGTACTTC

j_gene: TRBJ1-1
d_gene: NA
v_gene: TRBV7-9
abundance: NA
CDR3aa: CASSQTTEAFF
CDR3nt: TGTGCCAGCAGCCAGACCACTGAAGCTTTCTTT

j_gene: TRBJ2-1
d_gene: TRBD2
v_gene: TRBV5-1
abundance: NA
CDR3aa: CASSSSGTSNEQFF
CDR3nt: TGCGCCAGCAGCTCTTCCGGGACTAGTAACGAGCAGTTCTTC

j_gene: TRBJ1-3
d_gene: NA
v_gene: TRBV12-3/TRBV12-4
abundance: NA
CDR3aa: CASSLERRNTIYF
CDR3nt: TGTGCCAGCAGTTTGGAACGGAGGAACACCATATATTTT

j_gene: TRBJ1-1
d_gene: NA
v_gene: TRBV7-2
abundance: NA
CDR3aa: CASSTRVMGNTEAFF
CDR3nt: TGTGCCAGCAGCACCAGGGTGATGGGGAACACTGAAGCTTTCTTT

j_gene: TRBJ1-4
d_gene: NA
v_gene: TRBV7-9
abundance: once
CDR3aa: CASSLREKLFF
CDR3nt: TGTGCCAGCAGCTTACGAGAAAAACTGTTTTTT

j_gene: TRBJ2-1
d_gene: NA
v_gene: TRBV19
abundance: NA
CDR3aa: CASSGTQGIYNEQFF
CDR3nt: TGTGCCAGTAGTGGAACCCAGGGGATCTACAATGAGCAGTTCTTC

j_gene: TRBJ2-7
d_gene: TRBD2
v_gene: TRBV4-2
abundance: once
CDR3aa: CASSLGTSGTAGQYF
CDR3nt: TGTGCCAGCAGCCTCGGGACTAGCGGGACCGCGGGGCAGTACTTC

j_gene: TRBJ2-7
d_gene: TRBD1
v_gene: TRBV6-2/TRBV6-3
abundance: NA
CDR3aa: CASSYPGTGYDHEQYF
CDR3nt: TGTGCCAGCAGTTACCCCGGGACAGGGTATGACCACGAGCAGTACTTC

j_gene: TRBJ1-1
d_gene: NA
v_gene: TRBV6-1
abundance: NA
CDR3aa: CASSEEGLTEAFF
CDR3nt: TGTGCCAGCAGTGAAGAAGGGCTCACTGAAGCTTTCTTT

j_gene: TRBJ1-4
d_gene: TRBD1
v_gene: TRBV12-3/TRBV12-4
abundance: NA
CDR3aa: CASSSRTGDKLFF
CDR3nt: TGTGCCAGCAGTTCACGTACAGGGGACAAACTGTTTTTT

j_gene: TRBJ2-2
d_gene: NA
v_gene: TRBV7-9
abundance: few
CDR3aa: CASSSGSLGGELFF
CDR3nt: TGTGCCAGCAGCTCGGGGTCCCTCGGCGGGGAGCTGTTTTTT

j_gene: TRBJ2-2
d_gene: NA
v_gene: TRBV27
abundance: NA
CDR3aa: CASSLKIGELFF
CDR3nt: TGTGCCAGCAGTTTAAAGATCGGGGAGCTGTTTTTT

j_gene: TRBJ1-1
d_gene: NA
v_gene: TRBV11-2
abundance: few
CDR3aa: CASSLEGGGFRTEAFF
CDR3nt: TGTGCCAGCAGCTTAGAGGGCGGGGGTTTCCGCACTGAAGCTTTCTTT

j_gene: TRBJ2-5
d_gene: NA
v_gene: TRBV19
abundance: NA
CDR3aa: CASRGAGLETQYF
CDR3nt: TGTGCCAGTAGGGGGGCCGGGCTGGAGACCCAGTACTTC